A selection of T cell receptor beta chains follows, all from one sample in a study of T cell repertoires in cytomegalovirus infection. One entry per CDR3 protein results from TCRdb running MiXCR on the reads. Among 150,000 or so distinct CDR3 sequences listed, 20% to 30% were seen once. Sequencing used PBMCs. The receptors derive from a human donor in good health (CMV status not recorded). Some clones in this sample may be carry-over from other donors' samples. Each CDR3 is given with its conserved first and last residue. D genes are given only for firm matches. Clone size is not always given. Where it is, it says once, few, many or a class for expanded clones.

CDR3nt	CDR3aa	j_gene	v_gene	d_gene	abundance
TGTGCCACTAGAGACAGGGATGAAAAACTGTTTTTT	CATRDRDEKLFF	TRBJ1-4	TRBV15	TRBD1	NA
TGTGCCAGCTCACCACTCGACACCGGGGAGCTGTTTTTT	CASSPLDTGELFF	TRBJ2-2	TRBV18	NA	NA
TGTGCCAGCAGCTTAAACCCACAGGCCTATGGCTACACCTTC	CASSLNPQAYGYTF	TRBJ1-2	TRBV7-3	NA	many
TGTGCCATCAGCGAGGGACTGAACTATGGCTACACCTTC	CAISEGLNYGYTF	TRBJ1-2	TRBV10-3	NA	few
TGTGCCAGCAGCTCAGAGACCGCCCCTGAAAAACTGTTTTTT	CASSSETAPEKLFF	TRBJ1-4	TRBV7-9	NA	few
TGTGCCAGCAGGATTGATGACAGGGGCGAGCAGTACTTC	CASRIDDRGEQYF	TRBJ2-7	TRBV2	TRBD1	few
TGTGCCATCAGTGAGTCCCCCTACGAGCAGTACTTC	CAISESPYEQYF	TRBJ2-7	TRBV10-3	NA	NA
TGTGCCAGCAGTACGACAGGGAGGACGGAAAAACTGTTTTTT	CASSTTGRTEKLFF	TRBJ1-4	TRBV6-2/TRBV6-3	TRBD1	NA
TGTGCCAGCAGCGTAAACACAGATACGCAGTATTTT	CASSVNTDTQYF	TRBJ2-3	TRBV5-6	NA	NA
TGTGCCAGCAGTGAATATGGACGTGTAGATACGCAGTATTTT	CASSEYGRVDTQYF	TRBJ2-3	TRBV25-1	NA	few
TGCGCCAGCAGCCAAGACCGGGCGGGAGGGGGCGCAGATACGCAGTATTTT	CASSQDRAGGGADTQYF	TRBJ2-3	TRBV4-1	TRBD2	few